Listed below are T cell receptor beta chains from one sample, sequenced in a study of blood T cell repertoires in COVID-19. Assay used: immunoSEQ multiplex PCR; TCRdb lists only in-frame clones, some missing. Of 30,000 to 50,000 clones in the sample, about 90% are singletons; the top ten hold roughly 14%. The sequenced sample consisted of peripheral blood. All receptors come from a woman aged 30 to 39 in a cohort sampled during active COVID-19. Each CDR3 is given with its conserved first and last residue. The D gene is left open where the match is weak. Some rows mark clone size as missing; the rest say once, few, many or name a class of expanded clone.

>TRBV7-8|TRBD2|medium-sized|TRBJ2-5
TGTGCCAGCAGCTTAGACCCTCCGGGACTAGCGGGAGTCGGTCAAGAGACCCAGTACTTC
CASSLDPPGLAGVGQETQYF
>TRBV27|TRBD1|-|TRBJ2-7
TGTGCCAGCAGTTCCCCGGACAGGCGAGCCTACGAGCAGTACTTC
CASSSPDRRAYEQYF
>TRBV9|TRBD1|-|TRBJ2-2
TGTGCCAGCCACAATTCGAGGGACAGAAACACCGGGGAGCTGTTTTTT
CASHNSRDRNTGELFF
>TRBV27|TRBD1|-|TRBJ1-5
TGTGCCAGCAGCCCGACAGGGGCGGTTAATGATCAGCCCCAGCATTTT
CASSPTGAVNDQPQHF
>TRBV28|TRBD2|-|TRBJ2-1
TGTGCCAGCAGTTTCGAGTCTAGCGGAGGTCTTAAAAGGAACTACAATGAGCAGTTCTTC
CASSFESSGGLKRNYNEQFF
>TRBV6-2/TRBV6-3|TRBD1|-|TRBJ1-1
TGTGCCAGCAGTTACGGGACAGGGAGCACTGAAGCTTTCTTT
CASSYGTGSTEAFF
>TRBV11-2|TRBD2|-|TRBJ2-7
TGTGCCAGCAGCGATCGACTAGCGGGACTATACTTC
CASSDRLAGLYF
>TRBV5-5|-|-|TRBJ1-4
TGTGCCAGCAGCCCCCACCGACGGGAGGGGAATGAAAAACTGTTTTTT
CASSPHRREGNEKLFF
>TRBV18|TRBD2|-|TRBJ2-3
TGTGCCAGCTCACCGGGGAGGGGAACAGATACGCAGTATTTT
CASSPGRGTDTQYF
>TRBV5-4|TRBD2|-|TRBJ2-3
TGTGCCAGCAGCTTGGACTCGGGAGGGGGGGCAGATACGCAGTATTTT
CASSLDSGGGADTQYF
>TRBV19|TRBD1|-|TRBJ2-7
TGTGCCAGCCGCGCGGACAGGGAGAACGAGCAGTACTTC
CASRADRENEQYF
>TRBV12-3/TRBV12-4|-|-|TRBJ1-1
TGTGCCAGCAGTCAGCGCGCTGAAGCTTTCTTT
CASSQRAEAFF
>TRBV7-9|TRBD2|-|TRBJ2-1
TGTGCCAGCAGCCCGCCCGGACTAGCGAGGATTGAGCAGTTCTTC
CASSPPGLARIEQFF
>TRBV5-1|-|-|TRBJ1-2
TGCGCCAGCAGCCGGCAGCCCTGGGACACCTCTGAGGGAGGCTACACCTTC
CASSRQPWDTSEGGYTF
>TRBV11-3|TRBD1|once|TRBJ2-1
TGTGCCAGCAGCCCCGGACAGGGGACCTACAATGAGCAGTTCTTC
CASSPGQGTYNEQFF
>TRBV4-3|-|-|TRBJ1-2
TGCGCCAGCAACCACTCGGAGGGAGGGGGAGGGTTAGGAGGCTACACCTTC
CASNHSEGGGGLGGYTF
>TRBV5-5|TRBD2|-|TRBJ2-1
TGTGCCAGCAGCTGGGAGACTAGCGGGATTAATGAGCAGTTCTTC
CASSWETSGINEQFF
>TRBV5-1|-|-|TRBJ1-2
TGCGCCAGCAGCCCGATACAGACAGGTTCTTGGGGCTACACCTTC
CASSPIQTGSWGYTF
>TRBV25-1|-|-|TRBJ2-7
TGTGCCAGCAGTGGACAGGACACATCCTACGAGCAGTACTTC
CASSGQDTSYEQYF
>TRBV7-9|TRBD1|-|TRBJ1-5
TGTGCCAGCAGCTTAGAAAGAGGGGGCGGCAATCAGCCCCAGCATTTT
CASSLERGGGNQPQHF
>TRBV28|-|-|TRBJ2-1
TGTGCCAGCAGTTCCCCCTTAGTAGTAAGCTCCTACAATGAGCAGTTCTTC
CASSSPLVVSSYNEQFF
>TRBV5-6|TRBD1|-|TRBJ2-1
TGTGCCAGCACAAAAGAGACAGGGGTCTCCTACAATGAGCAGTTCTTC
CASTKETGVSYNEQFF
>TRBV7-9|-|-|TRBJ2-7
TGTGCCAGCAGCTTATGGACTAAAGGCGACGAGCAGTACTTC
CASSLWTKGDEQYF
>TRBV18|TRBD1|few|TRBJ1-1
TGTGCCAGCTCACCAGAGGCAGGGGGCATCGTGGCTTTCTTT
CASSPEAGGIVAFF
>TRBV27|-|once|TRBJ2-7
TGTGCCAGCAGTTCCTCCCTGTCCCCCTACGAGCAGTACTTC
CASSSSLSPYEQYF
>TRBV5-6|-|-|TRBJ2-1
TGTGCCAGCAGCTTGTCTCCCTACAATGAGCAGTTCTTC
CASSLSPYNEQFF
>TRBV15|-|-|TRBJ2-1
TGTGCCACCAGCAGAGGTAGTGGCGGGGTAAGGGAGAATGAGCAGTTCTTC
CATSRGSGGVRENEQFF
>TRBV3-1/TRBV3-2|TRBD1|-|TRBJ2-6
TGTGCCAGCAGCCAAGAGCGGACAGGCCCGAGGAGCTCTGGGGCCAACGTCCTGACTTTC
CASSQERTGPRSSGANVLTF
>TRBV30|TRBD1|-|TRBJ1-4
TGTGCCTTTGACAGGGTGGGCGAAAAACTGTTTTTT
CAFDRVGEKLFF
>TRBV10-3|TRBD2|-|TRBJ2-3
TGTGCCACCTCCTCTAGCGGAGATACGCAGTATTTT
CATSSSGDTQYF
>TRBV5-4|-|-|TRBJ2-5
TGTGCCAGCAGGCGGAGAGGCCAAGAGACCCAGTACTTC
CASRRRGQETQYF